This TCR beta chain was sequenced for a study of cytomegalovirus exposure and HLA in healthy donors. Whole-study findings and limits: Sequencing had likely introduced a cluster of highly shared sequence variants as an artifact.

A multiplex PCR was run with 60 Vbeta primers and 13 Jbeta primers. Here immunoSEQ multiplex PCR was the method, and the copy in TCRdb shows in-frame clones only, minus some. Here the sample spans 150,000 to 200,000 clones, under 85% being singletons. After removal of 1 base from V and 5 bases from J, the junction contained 12 bases not matched to a gene. Germline CDR1 is SGHKS and CDR2 is YYEKEE (reference sequence). This CDR3 has 17 amino acids. About this clone itself: Its antigen is unidentified.

The sample consisted of PBMCs. The clonotype originates from a man in his fifties or sixties in good health and CMV-seronegative. V usage is TRBV5-5 and J usage is TRBJ2-5; 9 nucleotides match TRBD2. CDR3 DNA: TGTGCCAGCAGCTTGTCTCCTAGCGGGACCTCAGGGGAGACCCAGTACTTC. Its protein product is CASSLSPSGTSGETQYF.